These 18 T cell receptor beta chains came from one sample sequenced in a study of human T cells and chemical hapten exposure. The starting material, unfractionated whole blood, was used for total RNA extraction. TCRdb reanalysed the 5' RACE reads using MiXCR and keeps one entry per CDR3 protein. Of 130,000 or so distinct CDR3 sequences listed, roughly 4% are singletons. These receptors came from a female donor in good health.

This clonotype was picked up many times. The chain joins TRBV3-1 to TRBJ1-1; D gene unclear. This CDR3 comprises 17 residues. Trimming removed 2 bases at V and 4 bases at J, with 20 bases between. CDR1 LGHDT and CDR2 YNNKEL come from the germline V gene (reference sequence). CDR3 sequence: CASSQSAQLGYFTEAFF. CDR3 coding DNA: TGTGCCAGCAGCCAATCGGCCCAGCTTGGGTATTTCACTGAAGCTTTCTTT.

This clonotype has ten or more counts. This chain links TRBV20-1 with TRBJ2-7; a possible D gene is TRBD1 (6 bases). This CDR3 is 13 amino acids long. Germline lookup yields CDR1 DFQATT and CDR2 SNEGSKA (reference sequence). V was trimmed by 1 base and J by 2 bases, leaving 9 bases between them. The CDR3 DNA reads TGCAGTGCTAGAGGACAGGAAACCTACGAGCAGTACTTC. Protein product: CSARGQETYEQYF.

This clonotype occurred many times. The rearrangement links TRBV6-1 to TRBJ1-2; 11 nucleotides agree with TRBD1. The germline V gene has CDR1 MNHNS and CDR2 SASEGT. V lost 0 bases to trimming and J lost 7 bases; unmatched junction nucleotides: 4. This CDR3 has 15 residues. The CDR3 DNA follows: TGTGCCAGCAGTGAAGCATGGACAGGGGGCTCTGGCTACACCTTC. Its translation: CASSEAWTGGSGYTF.

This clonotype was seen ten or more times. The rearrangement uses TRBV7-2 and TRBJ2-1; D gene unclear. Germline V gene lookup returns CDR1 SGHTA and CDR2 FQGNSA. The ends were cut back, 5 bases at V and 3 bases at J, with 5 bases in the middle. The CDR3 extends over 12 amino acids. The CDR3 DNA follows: TGTGCCAGCAGCCAGCGCTACAATGAGCAGTTCTTC. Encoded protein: CASSQRYNEQFF.

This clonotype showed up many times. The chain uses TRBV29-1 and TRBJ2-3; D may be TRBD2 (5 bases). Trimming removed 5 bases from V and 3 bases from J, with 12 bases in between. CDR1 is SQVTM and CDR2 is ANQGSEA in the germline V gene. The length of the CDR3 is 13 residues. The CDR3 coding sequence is TGCAGCGTTAACTCGGGGTGTACAGATACGCAGTATTTT. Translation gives CSVNSGCTDTQYF.

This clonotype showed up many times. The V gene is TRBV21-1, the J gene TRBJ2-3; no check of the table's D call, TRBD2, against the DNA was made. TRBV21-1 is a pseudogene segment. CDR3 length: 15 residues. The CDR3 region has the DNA TGTGCCAGCAGTTTCCCGGGACTCCTCACAGATACGCAGTATTTT. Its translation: CASSFPGLLTDTQYF.

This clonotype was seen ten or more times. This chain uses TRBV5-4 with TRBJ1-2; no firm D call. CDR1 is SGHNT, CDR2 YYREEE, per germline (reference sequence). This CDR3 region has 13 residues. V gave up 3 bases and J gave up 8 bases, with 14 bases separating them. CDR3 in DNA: TGTGCCAGCAGCTCTCACCTCAGAGAGGGCTACACCTTC. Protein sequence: CASSSHLREGYTF.

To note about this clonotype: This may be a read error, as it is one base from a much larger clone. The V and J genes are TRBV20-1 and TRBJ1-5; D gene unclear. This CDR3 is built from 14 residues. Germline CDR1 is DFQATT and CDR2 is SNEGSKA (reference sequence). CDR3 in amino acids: CSTRERQTNQPQHF. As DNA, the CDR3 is TGCAGTACTAGAGAGAGGCAGACCAATCAGCCCCAGCATTTT.

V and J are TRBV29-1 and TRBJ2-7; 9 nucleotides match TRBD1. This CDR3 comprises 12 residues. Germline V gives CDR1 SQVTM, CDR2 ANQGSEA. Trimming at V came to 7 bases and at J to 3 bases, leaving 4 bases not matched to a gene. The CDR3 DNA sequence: TGCAGCGCCCGGGACAGGGTCTACGAGCAGTACTTC. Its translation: CSARDRVYEQYF.

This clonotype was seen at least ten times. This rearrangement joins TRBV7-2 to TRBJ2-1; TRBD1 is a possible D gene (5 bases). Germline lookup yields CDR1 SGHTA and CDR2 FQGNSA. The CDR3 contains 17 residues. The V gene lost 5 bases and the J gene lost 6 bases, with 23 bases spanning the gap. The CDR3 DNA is TGTGCCAGCAGCGGCCAGTCTATTTGGGGTGGGGCCAATGAGCAGTTCTTC. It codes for CASSGQSIWGGANEQFF.

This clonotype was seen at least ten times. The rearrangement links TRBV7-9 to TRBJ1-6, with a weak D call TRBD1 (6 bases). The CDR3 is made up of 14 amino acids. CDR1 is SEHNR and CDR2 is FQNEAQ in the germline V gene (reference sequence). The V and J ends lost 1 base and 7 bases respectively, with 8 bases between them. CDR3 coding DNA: TGTGCCAGCAGCTTAGAGGGGGAGAATTCACCCCTCCACTTT. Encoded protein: CASSLEGENSPLHF.

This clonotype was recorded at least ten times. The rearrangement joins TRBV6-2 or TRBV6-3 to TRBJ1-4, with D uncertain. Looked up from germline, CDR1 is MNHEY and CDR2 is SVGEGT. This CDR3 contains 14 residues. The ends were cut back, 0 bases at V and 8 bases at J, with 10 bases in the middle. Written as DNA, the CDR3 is TGTGCCAGCAGTTACTCAAACCCGGAGGAAAAACTGTTTTTT. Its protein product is CASSYSNPEEKLFF.

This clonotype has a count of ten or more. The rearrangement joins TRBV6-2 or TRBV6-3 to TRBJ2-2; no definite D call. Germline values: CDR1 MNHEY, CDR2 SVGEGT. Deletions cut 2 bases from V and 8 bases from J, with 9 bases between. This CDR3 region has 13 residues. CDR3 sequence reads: CASSYLRTGELFF. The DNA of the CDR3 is TGTGCCAGCAGTTACCTCCGAACTGGGGAGCTGTTTTTT.

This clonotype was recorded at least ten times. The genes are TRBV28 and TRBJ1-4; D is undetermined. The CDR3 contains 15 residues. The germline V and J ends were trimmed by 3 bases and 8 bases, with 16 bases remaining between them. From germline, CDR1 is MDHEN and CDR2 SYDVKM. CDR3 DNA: TGTGCCAGCAGTTTCGTAGGATCGGAGGCAGAAAAACTGTTTTTT. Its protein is CASSFVGSEAEKLFF.

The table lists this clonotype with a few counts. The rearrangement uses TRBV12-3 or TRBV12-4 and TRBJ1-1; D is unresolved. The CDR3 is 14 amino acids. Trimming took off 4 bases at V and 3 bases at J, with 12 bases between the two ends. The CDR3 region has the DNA TGTGCCAGCAGTTCTCAGAAATTGGACACTGAAGCTTTCTTT. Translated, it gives CASSSQKLDTEAFF.

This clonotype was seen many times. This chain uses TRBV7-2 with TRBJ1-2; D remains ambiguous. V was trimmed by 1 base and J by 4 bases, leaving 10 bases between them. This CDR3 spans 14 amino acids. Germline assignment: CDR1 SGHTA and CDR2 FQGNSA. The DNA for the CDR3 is TGTGCCAGCAGCTTAGGGGTAGAAGGCTATGGCTACACCTTC. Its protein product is CASSLGVEGYGYTF.

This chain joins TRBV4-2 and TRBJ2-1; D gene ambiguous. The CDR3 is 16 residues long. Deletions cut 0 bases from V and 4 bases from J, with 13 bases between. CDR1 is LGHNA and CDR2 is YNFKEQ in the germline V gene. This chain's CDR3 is CASSQDLLRCYNEQFF. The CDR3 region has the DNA TGTGCCAGCAGCCAAGATCTACTCCGGTGTTACAATGAGCAGTTCTTC.

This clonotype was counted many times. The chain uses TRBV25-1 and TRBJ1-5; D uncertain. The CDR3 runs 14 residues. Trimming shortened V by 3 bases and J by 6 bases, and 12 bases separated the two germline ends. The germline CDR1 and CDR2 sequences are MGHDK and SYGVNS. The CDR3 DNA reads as TGTGCCAGCAGTGATGAAAGCGATAGTCAGCCCCAGCATTTT. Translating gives CASSDESDSQPQHF.